The 16 T cell receptor beta chains below were found in one sample sequenced in a study of T cells expressing NK-cell markers. After re-calling the 5' RACE reads, TCRdb lists one entry per CDR3 protein, DNA absent. The sample is made up of around 280,000 distinct CDR3 sequences, and the top ten hold 0.39% of it. The sequenced sample consisted of blood T cells: a sorted CD56 or NKG2C T cell subset, CD4+ or CD8+ T cells, or bulk PBMC T cells (not recorded which). The receptors were sampled from a man aged 18 to 29 in good health.

V and J are TRBV10-2 and TRBJ2-1; TCRdb picks TRBD1, but there is no DNA to check that call. This CDR3 comprises 15 residues. Germline V gene lookup returns CDR1 WSHSY and CDR2 SAAADI. The CDR3 loop is CASSERTGGGGEQFF.

The CDR3 reads CASSLAPGGGTYEQYF. The chain carries TRBV7-2 and TRBJ2-7; the D call of TRBD1 rests on TCRdb alone, since no DNA is present to check it. CDR3 length: 16 amino acids. Germline V lookup: CDR1 SGHTA, CDR2 FQGNSA.

V usage is TRBV28 and J usage is TRBJ2-1; checking the TCRdb D call of TRBD1 is not possible without DNA. Germline V gene data show CDR1 as MDHEN and CDR2 as SYDVKM. The CDR3 has 12 amino acids. The CDR3 sequence: CASSGGTQLQFF. The full variable domain, rest sourced from reference TRBV28 and TRBJ2-1, is DVKVTQSSRYLVKRTGEKVFLECVQDMDHENMFWYRQDPGLGLRLIYFSYDVKMKEKGDIPEGYSVSREKKERFSLILESASTNQTSMYLCASSGGTQLQFFGPGTRLTVL.

This sequence joins TRBV7-6 and TRBJ2-1; the TRBD1 assignment by TCRdb is unverifiable without DNA. Germline V CDR1 and CDR2: SGHVS, FNYEAQ. The CDR3 covers 13 residues. The CDR3 region is CASSPSPGREQFF.

This rearrangement joins TRBV20-1 to TRBJ2-3; absent DNA, TCRdb's TRBD2 call cannot be checked. The CDR3 sequence is 20 residues long. Germline V gene lookup returns CDR1 DFQATT and CDR2 SNEGSKA (reference sequence). The chain's CDR3 is CSARPPRLRTSGIVTDTQYF.

This chain links TRBV6-1 with TRBJ2-1; the D gene TCRdb calls, TRBD1, cannot be checked with no DNA. Germline V gives CDR1 MNHNS, CDR2 SASEGT. This CDR3 is 12 amino acids long. The CDR3 loop reads CASSQRIGCPFF.

The chain has TRBV9 and TRBJ2-3; the D gene TCRdb calls, TRBD2, cannot be checked with no DNA. The CDR3 is made up of 17 amino acids. Germline V gene lookup returns CDR1 SGDLS and CDR2 YYNGEE. CDR3 region: CASTTLAGGGGTDTQYF.

The chain combines TRBV10-3 with TRBJ2-5; with no DNA, the TCRdb D assignment of TRBD2 cannot be verified. The CDR3 contains 14 residues. Germline lookup yields CDR1 ENHRY and CDR2 SYGVKD. Here the CDR3 reads CAISSGLSRGTQYF.

The chain is built from TRBV9 and TRBJ2-2; the D call from TCRdb, TRBD1, cannot be confirmed without DNA. The CDR3 spans 15 residues. The germline gives CDR1 SGDLS, CDR2 YYNGEE. Here the CDR3 reads CASSLTGGRTGELFF.

Here the CDR3 reads CASNGLPLMRKANVLTF. The chain employs TRBV28 and TRBJ2-6; TCRdb outputs TRBD2, but without DNA this stays unchecked. Germline V CDR1 and CDR2: MDHEN, SYDVKM. The CDR3 is 17 residues long.

The rearrangement joins TRBV7-3 to TRBJ2-3; TCRdb picks TRBD2, but there is no DNA to check that call. The CDR3 runs 17 residues. From germline, CDR1 is SGHTA and CDR2 FQGTGA. The CDR3 here is CASSLKNLAGVSDTQYF.

This rearrangement joins TRBV5-6 to TRBJ2-3. The CDR3 consists of 15 residues. Germline CDR1 and CDR2: SGHDT and YYEEEE. The chain's CDR3 is CASSLKPSGTDTQYF.

The chain uses TRBV10-1 and TRBJ2-4. The CDR3 has 14 residues. Germline V CDR1 and CDR2: WNHNN, SYGVQD (reference sequence). CDR3 region: CASSDRLAKNIQYF.

V gene TRBV12-3 or TRBV12-4 combines with J gene TRBJ1-3. This CDR3 has 13 amino acids. The chain's CDR3 is CASSSHNGNTIYF.

The chain combines TRBV10-3 with TRBJ1-3; TCRdb indicates TRBD1, and absent DNA this call remains unverified. The CDR3 extends over 15 amino acids. CDR1 and CDR2 from the germline V gene are ENHRY and SYGVKD. CDR3 loop: CAISEFGGAGNTIYF.

This chain connects TRBV27 to TRBJ1-5; TCRdb's D call of TRBD1 is untestable without DNA. Germline loops: CDR1 MNHEY, CDR2 SMNVEV (reference sequence). This CDR3 has 14 residues. CDR3 loop: CASGKQGSNQPQHF.